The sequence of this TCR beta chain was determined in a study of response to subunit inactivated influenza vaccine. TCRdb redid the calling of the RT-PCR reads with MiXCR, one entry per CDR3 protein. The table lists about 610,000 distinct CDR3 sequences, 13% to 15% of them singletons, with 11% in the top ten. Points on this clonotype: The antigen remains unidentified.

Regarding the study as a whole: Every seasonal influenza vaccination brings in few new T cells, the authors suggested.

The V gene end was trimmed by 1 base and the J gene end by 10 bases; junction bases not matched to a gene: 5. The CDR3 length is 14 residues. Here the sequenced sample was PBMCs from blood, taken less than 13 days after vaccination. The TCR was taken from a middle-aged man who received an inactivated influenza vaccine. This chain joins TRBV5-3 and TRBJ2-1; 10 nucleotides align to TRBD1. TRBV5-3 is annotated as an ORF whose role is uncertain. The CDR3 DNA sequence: TGTGCCAGAAGCTTGTGCGACAGGGGGCGGGAGCAGTTCTTC. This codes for CARSLCDRGREQFF.